Described below is a single T cell receptor (beta chain) sequence and its context. Its antigen is unidentified. This specimen comes from a study of T cells in Graves' hyperthyroidism and ophthalmopathy. About the study: Once the initial diagnosis was made, peripheral blood was obtained before any treatment. General study points: Ophthalmopathy got predicted by the model a median 6.5 months before its onset.

Germline CDR1 is SGHRS and CDR2 is YFSETQ. CDR3 length equals 16 residues. V was shortened by 0 bases and J by 9 bases, with 16 bases between the two germline ends. Amplified regions were TCR beta CDR3 sequences from RNA transcripts. Primed by the HTBI set, a first-round RT-PCR was run on the TCR CDR3. TCRdb re-analysed the multiplex PCR reads in MiXCR, keeping a single row per CDR3 protein. The table lists around 700,000 distinct CDR3 sequences, 15% to 20% of them singletons. Each diagnosis drew on symptoms, thyroxine, TRAb, thyroid ultrasound and orbital computed tomography findings. The authors obtained PBMCs from more than 9.5 ml of fresh peripheral blood.

This chain links TRBV5-1 with TRBJ2-6, with a possible D match to TRBD2 (6 bases). The TCR originated in a woman between 50 and 59 years old with Graves' hyperthyroidism that later progressed to Graves' ophthalmopathy. Sequencing was carried out using blood. The CDR3 protein is CASSLDGGVSYNVLTF. The CDR3 DNA reads TGCGCCAGCAGCTTGGATGGCGGGGTGTCCTACAACGTCCTGACTTTC. Complete variable domain (other parts from reference TRBV5-1 and TRBJ2-6): KAGVTQTPRYLIKTRGQQVTLSCSPISGHRSVSWYQQTPGQGLQFLFEYFSETQRNKGNFPGRFSGRQFSNSRSEMNVSTLELGDSALYLCASSLDGGVSYNVLTFGAGSRLTVL.